This T cell receptor (beta chain) is from a study of shared clonotypes between healthy human individuals. General study points: Having only a few donors restricted how much genetic and exposure-history diversity was captured. Shared clonotypes across all four donors exceeded non-shared ones in generation probability.

On this clone: Its matching antigen is unknown.

Germline CDR1 is MNHEY and CDR2 is SVGAGI. CDR3 length equals 15 residues. The V end was cut by 0 bases, the J end by 1 base, with 10 bases between. CD45RO-negative CD8 cells positively selected for CCR7 made up the naive population, which excluded terminally differentiated effector memory CD45RA+ cells. Healthy adults negative for HIV, lacking recent acute infections or vaccinations, served as donors. Produced via immunoSEQ multiplex PCR; TCRdb's table is partial and in-frame only. The table has some 2 million clones, around 96% seen once; the top ten hold around 1.1%. The sequenced sample consisted of naive CD8+ T cells sorted from blood. The genes are TRBV6-5 and TRBJ2-7; a weak D match, TRBD2 (5 bases). The TCR was taken from a man aged 18 to 30 in good health. Here the CDR3 DNA reads TGTGCCAGCAGTTACTCGAGGGTAGGTTCCTACGAGCAGTACTTC. Protein: CASSYSRVGSYEQYF.